This T cell receptor (beta chain) was identified in a study of shared clonotypes between healthy human individuals. Study outcomes and limitations: The donor pool, a small one, limited the genetic and exposure-history diversity represented. Memory subsets generally showed lower estimated richness than naive subsets. Some naive CD4 clonotypes, around 5%, turned up in common across a few donors.

Details on this clone: Its specificity is not known.

Measured with immunoSEQ multiplex PCR; TCRdb has only the in-frame clones, and not every one. The sample records roughly 1.5 million clones, 95% to 99% being singletons. The source is a man aged 25-45 years in good health. Sequencing input: naive CD4+ T cells sorted from blood. Subset denoted: CD45RA+ positively selected.

CDR3 bases: TGTGCCAGCAGTTTGTGGTCGACTAGCGGATACCAAGAGACCCAGTACTTC. This gives the protein CASSLWSTSGYQETQYF. The J gene is TRBJ2-5, the V gene TRBV28; 9 nucleotides align to TRBD2. Germline V CDR1 and CDR2: MDHEN, SYDVKM. The CDR3 is 17 residues long. With V trimmed by 3 bases and J by 0 bases, 8 bases remained unmatched.